The 32 T cell receptor beta chains reported below all come from one sample, sequenced in a study of T cell repertoires in cytomegalovirus infection. TCRdb recomputed calls from the reads with MiXCR, one row per CDR3 protein. The repertoire holds about 89,000 distinct CDR3 sequences, with around 28% as singletons. No cognate antigen is known for these TCRs. This material consisted of CD8+ T cells from cultured PBMCs, taken from culture after CMV antigen stimulation. The source is a human donor in good health (CMV status not recorded). Some clones in this sample may be carry-over from other donors' samples.

This rearrangement joins TRBV19 to TRBJ2-1; TRBD1 aligns across 7 bases. The CDR3 spans 13 residues. Trimming at V came to 8 bases and at J to 8 bases, leaving 9 bases not matched to a gene. Germline assignment: CDR1 LNHDA and CDR2 SQIVND (reference sequence). The CDR3 sequence is CASRTGLGYEQFF. In nucleotides, the CDR3 is TGTGCCAGTCGGACAGGCCTCGGGTATGAGCAGTTCTTC.

This clonotype was seen more than once but under ten times. The CDR3: CSARVVLAGGISYNEQFF. DNA of the CDR3: TGCAGTGCTAGAGTGGTCCTAGCGGGGGGAATCTCCTACAATGAGCAGTTCTTC. V gene TRBV20-1 combines with J gene TRBJ2-1, with 11 bases that match TRBD2. The CDR3 covers 18 residues. Germline values: CDR1 DFQATT, CDR2 SNEGSKA (reference sequence). Unmatched junction bases numbered 8, after V lost 1 base and J lost 0 bases.

The chain links TRBV7-2 to TRBJ2-7; TRBD2 matches at 9 bases. The CDR3 loop spans 15 amino acids. V lost 1 base, J lost 5 bases, and 6 bases stayed unmatched. Germline V CDR1 and CDR2: SGHTA, FQGNSA. CDR3 nucleotide sequence: TGTGCCAGCAGCTTAGAAGCTAGCGGGGTCAACGAGCAGTACTTC. The encoded protein is CASSLEASGVNEQYF.

This clonotype appeared a single time. At one end the junction does not follow the germline gene, possibly because of a read error. J is TRBJ2-2 and V is TRBV19; D perhaps matches TRBD2 (6 bases). CDR3 length: 14 amino acids. Germline lookup yields CDR1 LNHDA and CDR2 SQIVND (reference sequence). The CDR3 loop reads CASSIGGNAGELFF. The CDR3 nucleotides are TGTGCCAGTAGTATTGGGGGGAACGCCGGGGAGCTGTTTTTT.

This clonotype occurred a few times. This rearrangement joins TRBV5-6 to TRBJ2-7, with 7 bases lining up with TRBD1. The junction had 4 bases not matched to a gene; V was cut back by 4 bases and J by 3 bases. This CDR3 is built from 13 residues. The germline V gene has CDR1 SGHDT and CDR2 YYEEEE. The CDR3 DNA follows: TGTGCCAGCAGCGGGAGACAGGGCTACGAGCAGTACTTC. This gives the protein CASSGRQGYEQYF.

The table lists this clonotype with a few counts. The chain links TRBV7-6 to TRBJ2-5; 7 bases agree with TRBD1. There are 15 residues in the CDR3. Germline V lookup: CDR1 SGHVS, CDR2 FNYEAQ. With V trimmed by 5 bases and J by 5 bases, 11 bases remained unmatched. CDR3 residues: CASSDRQGSEETQYF. As DNA, the CDR3 is TGTGCCAGCAGCGACCGACAGGGATCGGAGGAGACCCAGTACTTC.

This clonotype was counted between two and nine times. The V call is TRBV6-2 or TRBV6-3, the J call TRBJ2-5; D might be TRBD2 (5 bases). Looked up from germline, CDR1 is MNHEY and CDR2 is SVGEGT. V lost 4 bases, J lost 2 bases, and 17 bases lay in between. The CDR3 has 16 residues. The CDR3 DNA reads TGTGCCAGCAGTTCCCGAGACTACGGGATACAAGAGACCCAGTACTTC. Protein: CASSSRDYGIQETQYF.

In its sample, this clonotype was seen a few times. The DNA of the CDR3 is TGTGCCAGCAGTTCCTCCTCACCGACTATAGCGGATTCCTACAATGAGCAGTTCTTC. This gives the protein CASSSSSPTIADSYNEQFF. The rearrangement uses TRBV6-6 and TRBJ2-1; possible D gene TRBD2, 6 bases. Germline V gene data show CDR1 as MNHNY and CDR2 as SVGAGI (reference sequence). The CDR3 has 19 residues. Trimming cost V 4 bases and J 1 base, with 23 bases left between them.

This clonotype was detected a few times. This chain connects TRBV6-1 to TRBJ2-7, with TRBD2 matching over 15 bases. The germline CDR1 and CDR2 sequences are MNHNS and SASEGT. The length of the CDR3 is 21 residues. The junction had 19 bases not matched to a gene; V was cut back by 7 bases and J by 0 bases. For the CDR3, the DNA is TGTGCCAGCACGGGGGGACTAGCGGGGGGCATGACAACGAACCCCTCCTACGAGCAGTACTTC. It yields the protein CASTGGLAGGMTTNPSYEQYF.

This sequence joins TRBV27 and TRBJ1-5; D uncertain. Trimming removed 0 bases at V and 4 bases at J, with 4 bases between. Germline-derived CDR1 and CDR2 are MNHEY and SMNVEV (reference sequence). There are 13 residues in the CDR3. The CDR3 loop is CASSLSRNQPQHF. CDR3 nucleotides: TGTGCCAGCAGTTTATCACGGAATCAGCCCCAGCATTTT.

At least ten counts were recorded for this clonotype. This sequence joins TRBV19 and TRBJ2-2, with unresolved D. The germline CDR1 and CDR2 sequences are LNHDA and SQIVND (reference sequence). Trimming took 2 bases from V and 4 from J, leaving 8 bases between them. The CDR3 is 14 residues long. For the CDR3, the DNA is TGTGCCAGTAGTATAATCTTAGGCACCGGGGAGCTGTTTTTT. Translated: CASSIILGTGELFF.

At least ten counts were recorded for this clonotype. The rearrangement links TRBV12-3 or TRBV12-4 to TRBJ2-7; D is uncertain. V was pared by 6 bases and J by 0 bases, with 9 bases between. The CDR3 is 13 residues long. The CDR3 loop reads CASSLDNSYEQYF. The CDR3 region has the DNA TGTGCCAGCAGCCTTGACAACTCCTACGAGCAGTACTTC.

At least ten counts were recorded for this clonotype. A read error may account for a junction end that differs from germline. The chain employs TRBV19 and TRBJ1-1, with 7 bases aligning to TRBD1. This CDR3 has 14 residues. CDR1 is LNHDA, CDR2 SQIVND, per germline (reference sequence). CDR3 sequence (DNA): TGTGCCAGCAGTATCCAGACAGGGTTCACTGAAGCTTTCTTT. Its protein product is CASSIQTGFTEAFF.

The chain employs TRBV6-5 and TRBJ1-2; D not resolved. This CDR3 comprises 12 residues. Germline CDR1 is MNHEY and CDR2 is SVGAGI. Trimming cost V 10 bases and J 7 bases, with 16 bases left between them. The CDR3: CATVAGGLGYTF. For the CDR3, the DNA is TGTGCCACCGTTGCGGGCGGCCTTGGCTACACCTTC.

The rearrangement joins TRBV7-6 to TRBJ2-4; D is uncertain. The CDR3 covers 14 residues. V was trimmed by 0 bases and J by 8 bases, leaving 11 bases between them. The germline V gene has CDR1 SGHVS and CDR2 FNYEAQ. DNA of the CDR3: TGTGCCAGCAGCTTAGCCCTACATGGGGACATTCAGTACTTC. Its translation is CASSLALHGDIQYF.

This clonotype came up a few times. J is TRBJ1-1 and V is TRBV6-2 or TRBV6-3; D not certain. The CDR3 consists of 14 residues. V lost 2 bases and J lost 2, with 9 bases in between. The germline CDR1 and CDR2 sequences are MNHEY and SVGEGT. DNA of the CDR3: TGTGCCAGCAGTTACGCCGGGCTCAACACTGAAGCTTTCTTT. Translating gives CASSYAGLNTEAFF.

This chain joins TRBV30 and TRBJ1-3; no clear D gene. Per germline, CDR1 GTSNPN and CDR2 SVGIG (reference sequence). This CDR3 contains 14 residues. V gave up 2 bases and J gave up 0 bases, with 8 bases separating them. CDR3 nucleotides: TGTGCCTGGAGTATCGAAAGCTCTGGAAACACCATATATTTT. Its translation: CAWSIESSGNTIYF.

This clonotype was detected a few times. This rearrangement joins TRBV25-1 to TRBJ1-2; D not resolved. The CDR3 totals 15 residues. Germline V gene sequence: CDR1 MGHDK, CDR2 SYGVNS. The ends were cut back, 1 base at V and 0 bases at J, with 9 bases in the middle. For the CDR3, the DNA is TGTGCCAGCAGTGAATCCGGCGGAGCTAACTATGGCTACACCTTC. It is translated as CASSESGGANYGYTF.

The table lists this clonotype with many counts. The V call is TRBV7-8, the J call TRBJ1-4; tentatively, D is TRBD1 (5 bases). CDR1 SGHVS and CDR2 FQNEAQ come from the germline V gene. The CDR3 covers 16 residues. Trimming took off 5 bases at V and 5 bases at J, with 18 bases between the two ends. This chain's CDR3 is CASSPGIDSQNEKLFF. The CDR3 DNA follows: TGTGCCAGCAGCCCAGGGATAGACAGCCAGAATGAAAAACTGTTTTTT.

The rearrangement uses TRBV29-1 and TRBJ2-1; TRBD2 matches 8 bases. This CDR3 comprises 15 residues. V shed 7 bases and J 7 bases; nucleotides not matched to a gene: 15. CDR1 is SQVTM, CDR2 ANQGSEA, per germline. The CDR3 loop reads CSAFDSGGRTNEQFF. In nucleotides, the CDR3 is TGCAGCGCATTCGACAGCGGGGGCCGGACAAATGAGCAGTTCTTC.

The chain couples TRBV7-6 to TRBJ1-6; D unresolved. The V end was cut by 3 bases, the J end by 7 bases, with 4 bases between. The germline V gene has CDR1 SGHVS and CDR2 FNYEAQ. The CDR3 runs 12 residues. The CDR3 DNA follows: TGTGCCAGCAGCTTCCGGAATTCACCCCTCCACTTT. Its translation: CASSFRNSPLHF.

The chain joins TRBV7-9 to TRBJ2-7; 8 bases fit TRBD1. CDR3 length equals 15 residues. Germline CDR1 SEHNR, CDR2 FQNEAQ (reference sequence). With V trimmed by 2 bases and J by 3 bases, 6 bases remained unmatched. In DNA form, the CDR3 reads TGTGCCAGCAGCTTATCCGGGACAGGACACTACGAGCAGTACTTC. Translation: CASSLSGTGHYEQYF.

The V and J genes are TRBV27 and TRBJ1-2, with D hard to call. The CDR3 runs 12 residues. Germline V gene sequence: CDR1 MNHEY, CDR2 SMNVEV (reference sequence). The ends were cut back, 6 bases at V and 5 bases at J, with 10 bases in the middle. The CDR3 reads CASSPTGYGYTF. The DNA for the CDR3 is TGTGCCAGCAGCCCTACCGGTTATGGCTACACCTTC.

The gene calls are TRBV27 and TRBJ2-3; D might be TRBD2 (6 bases). The CDR3 length is 16 residues. V gave up 5 bases and J gave up 5 bases, with 20 bases separating them. CDR1 is MNHEY, CDR2 SMNVEV, per germline (reference sequence). The CDR3 loop reads CASSPRGGDGGDTQYF. The DNA of the CDR3 is TGTGCCAGCAGTCCCAGAGGCGGGGACGGGGGAGATACGCAGTATTTT.

This clonotype was detected only a few times. The V call is TRBV4-2, the J call TRBJ2-1; D unclear. V was clipped by 3 bases and J by 8 bases, with 11 bases between them. Germline-derived CDR1 and CDR2 are LGHNA and YNFKEQ. This CDR3 is 13 amino acids long. CDR3 amino acids: CASSHPPPDEQFF. CDR3 nucleotides: TGTGCCAGCAGCCATCCCCCCCCTGATGAGCAGTTCTTC.

This chain links TRBV7-8 with TRBJ1-1; 7 nucleotides line up with TRBD1. V lost 0 bases and J lost 7; bases outside the gene matches: 2. The CDR3 runs 13 residues. Germline V gene lookup returns CDR1 SGHVS and CDR2 FQNEAQ. As DNA, the CDR3 is TGTGCCAGCAGCTTAGCAGGGGGCGATGAAGCTTTCTTT. It yields the protein CASSLAGGDEAFF.

This clonotype has at least ten counts. CDR3 DNA sequence: TGTGCCAGCAGCTTAGGGGCGGGGGCCAATGAGCAGTTCTTC. It yields the protein CASSLGAGANEQFF. J is TRBJ2-1 and V is TRBV7-8; D might be TRBD2 (7 bases). V lost 1 base and J lost 6, with 10 bases in between. This CDR3 has 14 residues. CDR1 and CDR2 (germline): SGHVS, FQNEAQ.

This clonotype occurred many times. The chain recombines TRBV29-1 with TRBJ2-7; the D call may be TRBD1 or TRBD2 (5 bases each). V lost 3 bases and J lost 2, with 14 bases in between. The CDR3 runs 14 residues. Germline V gene lookup returns CDR1 SQVTM and CDR2 ANQGSEA. CDR3 nucleotides: TGCAGCGTTGATACCCCCGGGACCCCCTACGAGCAGTACTTC. Protein sequence: CSVDTPGTPYEQYF.

The chain joins TRBV28 to TRBJ1-5; 10 nucleotides line up with TRBD1. J gave up 3 bases and V 6 bases, and 5 bases lay outside the gene matches. The CDR3 contains 15 residues. Germline-derived CDR1 and CDR2 are MDHEN and SYDVKM. The CDR3 spells CASRVGTGDNQPQHF. The CDR3 nucleotides read TGTGCCAGCAGAGTCGGGACAGGGGACAATCAGCCCCAGCATTTT.

The V call is TRBV11-2, the J call TRBJ2-1, with 10 nucleotides matching TRBD1. Germline assignment: CDR1 SGHAT and CDR2 FQNNGV. V lost 4 bases to trimming and J lost 10 bases; unmatched junction nucleotides: 7. The CDR3 covers 14 residues. CDR3 sequence (DNA): TGTGCCAGCAGCTCCGGGACAGGGGAGCGAGAGCAGTTCTTC. Its protein is CASSSGTGEREQFF.

This clonotype has ten or more counts. The chain uses TRBV7-2 and TRBJ2-5; 9 nucleotides match TRBD2. Germline CDR1 reads SGHTA; CDR2 reads FQGNSA. V lost 7 bases to trimming and J lost 5 bases; unmatched junction nucleotides: 17. This CDR3 region has 17 residues. CDR3 nucleotide sequence: TGTGCCAGCACCCTATGGAGGGGCGGGGGGGCATTGGAGACCCAGTACTTC. It translates to CASTLWRGGGALETQYF.

This clonotype was found many times. The chain's CDR3 is CASSLTTRGTEAFF. CDR3 DNA sequence: TGTGCCAGCAGCTTGACGACCAGGGGCACTGAAGCTTTCTTT. The chain links TRBV5-6 to TRBJ1-1; D is possibly TRBD1 (6 bases). V dropped 1 base and J dropped 4 bases, with 11 bases sitting between them. The length of the CDR3 is 14 residues. Germline CDR1 and CDR2: SGHDT and YYEEEE.